These 30 T cell receptor beta chains originate from one sample sequenced in a study of blood T cell repertoires in COVID-19 (dated by TCRdb to about 2020). Library generation was performed with the immunoSEQ multiplex PCR assay. This is the immuneACCESS table as TCRdb keeps it, with only in-frame sequences that have V and J called. A part of the clones is gone; compared with another copy, unresolved V genes explain less than half, and the rest is unexplained. In all, the sample holds under 450,000 clones, and 88% of those were seen once. The top ten constitute around 12% of the sample. Sequencing was carried out using peripheral blood. These receptors all stem from a woman aged 50 to 65 with COVID-19, enrolled during active disease.

This sequence joins TRBV10-2 and TRBJ1-2; D ambiguous. Germline lookup yields CDR1 WSHSY and CDR2 SAAADI. Trimming pared 2 bases from V and 4 bases from J, leaving 11 bases between. The CDR3 is 14 amino acids. This chain's CDR3 is CASSEGRAGYGYTF. The CDR3 DNA follows: TGCGCCAGCAGTGAGGGGAGGGCAGGCTATGGCTACACCTTC.

In the case of this clone: The same CDR3 can be traced to other DNA sequences in this sample. The V and J genes are TRBV20-1 and TRBJ1-1; no firm D call. The length of the CDR3 is 11 residues. V lost 5 bases and J lost 0, with 4 bases in between. Germline V gives CDR1 DFQATT, CDR2 SNEGSKA (reference sequence). This CDR3 reads CSAPLNTEAFF. The CDR3 DNA is TGCAGTGCTCCTCTGAACACTGAAGCTTTCTTT.

The chain combines TRBV5-6 with TRBJ1-5; 8 bases line up with TRBD1. CDR1 and CDR2 (germline): SGHDT, YYEEEE. J gave up 0 bases and V 4 bases, and 6 bases lay outside the gene matches. The CDR3 contains 16 residues. The DNA for the CDR3 is TGTGCCAGCAGCCGGGGGACAGGTCATAGCAATCAGCCCCAGCATTTT. Amino acid sequence: CASSRGTGHSNQPQHF.

The chain couples TRBV11-2 to TRBJ2-3; TRBD2 matches 10 bases. The CDR3 is made up of 15 amino acids. Losses at the gene ends were 6 bases for V and 4 bases for J; bases not matched to a gene: 7. Germline CDR1 SGHAT, CDR2 FQNNGV. Here the CDR3 reads CASRRAGGTADTQYF. Written as DNA, the CDR3 is TGTGCCAGCAGGAGAGCGGGGGGGACGGCAGATACGCAGTATTTT.

V gene TRBV6-6 combines with J gene TRBJ1-2; D gene unclear. Per the germline V gene, CDR1 is MNHNY and CDR2 is SVGAGI (reference sequence). There are 12 residues in the CDR3. Deletions cut 0 bases from V and 6 bases from J, with 5 bases between. CDR3: CASSYSHDGYTF. The DNA for the CDR3 is TGTGCCAGCAGTTACTCCCATGATGGCTACACCTTC.

CDR3: CASSRLQENTEAFF. In nucleotides, the CDR3 is TGTGCCAGCTCACGATTACAGGAGAACACTGAAGCTTTCTTT. The chain uses TRBV18 and TRBJ1-1; a weak D match, TRBD1 (5 bases). This CDR3 is 14 amino acids long. The V gene lost 4 bases and the J gene lost 1 base, with 10 bases spanning the gap. Germline-derived CDR1 and CDR2 are KGHSH and LQKENI. The complete variable domain, with remaining parts taken from reference TRBV18 and TRBJ1-1, reads NAGVMQNPRHLVRRRGQEARLRCSPMKGHSHVYWYRQLPEEGLKFMVYLQKENIIDESGMPKERFSAEFPKEGPSILRIQQVVRGDSAAYFCASSRLQENTEAFFGQGTRLTVV.

This chain uses TRBV30 with TRBJ2-7; tentative D call: TRBD1 (5 bases). Germline loops: CDR1 GTSNPN, CDR2 SVGIG (reference sequence). The V end was cut by 1 base, the J end by 3 bases, with 10 bases between. The length of the CDR3 is 13 residues. The CDR3 loop reads CAWSEDRNYEQYF. The CDR3 DNA follows: TGTGCCTGGAGTGAAGACAGAAACTACGAGCAGTACTTC.

The chain joins TRBV6-5 to TRBJ1-1, with D possibly being TRBD1 (6 bases). Trimming pared 8 bases from V and 8 bases from J, leaving 15 bases between. This CDR3 has 12 residues. Germline lookup yields CDR1 MNHEY and CDR2 SVGAGI. The CDR3 sequence: CASGRGLIEAFF. The CDR3, as DNA: TGTGCCAGCGGGCGGGGGCTCATCGAAGCTTTCTTT.

This clone was seen just once. The chain is built from TRBV7-9 and TRBJ1-2; 9 nucleotides agree with TRBD1. The CDR3 spans 15 residues. Germline V lookup: CDR1 SEHNR, CDR2 FQNEAQ (reference sequence). V shed 6 bases and J 6 bases; nucleotides not matched to a gene: 11. In nucleotides, the CDR3 is TGTGCCAGCAGTCCCACAGGGGGCGGGGCGGATGGCTACACCTTC. This translates into CASSPTGGGADGYTF.

The rearrangement links TRBV4-1 to TRBJ1-1; 8 bases line up with TRBD1. From germline, CDR1 is MGHRA and CDR2 YSYEKL. The CDR3 loop spans 17 amino acids. Germline trimming cut 2 bases from V and 0 bases from J; bases unmatched to any gene: 8. The DNA of the CDR3 is TGCGCCAGCAGCCAAAGGGGGACAGGCCACCTGAACACTGAAGCTTTCTTT. This codes for CASSQRGTGHLNTEAFF.

The J gene is TRBJ2-1, the V gene TRBV24-1, with D tentatively TRBD1 (6 bases). The CDR3 runs 15 residues. Germline assignment: CDR1 KGHDR and CDR2 SFDVKD. Trimming shortened V by 7 bases and J by 7 bases, and 19 bases separated the two germline ends. In DNA, the CDR3 is TGTGCCACCAGCTCACAGGGACGGATTGGGAATGAGCAGTTCTTC. Translated: CATSSQGRIGNEQFF.

The V call is TRBV19, the J call TRBJ1-2; TRBD1 aligns across 7 bases. The CDR3 is 14 amino acids. In germline, CDR1 is LNHDA, CDR2 SQIVND (reference sequence). V gave up 6 bases and J gave up 6 bases; unmatched junction bases: 10. This CDR3 reads CASSPTGDWNGYTF. The CDR3 DNA is TGTGCCAGTAGCCCCACAGGGGATTGGAATGGCTACACCTTC.

The V and J genes are TRBV19 and TRBJ1-4; D gene unclear. There are 13 residues in the CDR3. Germline lookup yields CDR1 LNHDA and CDR2 SQIVND (reference sequence). With 5 bases removed from V and 1 base from J, the gap between germline ends came to 5 bases. CDR3 DNA sequence: TGTGCCAGTAGTGCAGTAACTAATGAAAAACTGTTTTTT. As protein: CASSAVTNEKLFF. Looking up the rest from reference TRBV19 and TRBJ1-4 gives the full variable domain: DGGITQSPKYLFRKEGQNVTLSCEQNLNHDAMYWYRQDPGQGLRLIYYSQIVNDFQKGDIAEGYSVSREKKESFPLTVTSAQKNPTAFYLCASSAVTNEKLFFGSGTQLSVL.

The chain uses TRBV2 and TRBJ2-6, with 7 bases fitting TRBD1. Germline CDR1 and CDR2: SNHLY and FYNNEI. V was clipped by 7 bases and J by 0 bases; unmatched bases: 15. The CDR3 consists of 19 residues. The CDR3 region has the DNA TGTGCCAGCACCGACACGGGACAGATCGTTCTCTCTGGGGCCAACGTCCTGACTTTC. Its protein product is CASTDTGQIVLSGANVLTF.

The CDR3 coding sequence is TGTGCCAGCAGCACCCCCAATTACGACTTCCAGGGCTACACCTTC. Protein sequence: CASSTPNYDFQGYTF. This chain connects TRBV5-4 to TRBJ1-2, with D unclear. This CDR3 has 15 residues. The V gene lost 4 bases and the J gene lost 8 bases, with 21 bases spanning the gap. Germline CDR1 reads SGHNT; CDR2 reads YYREEE (reference sequence).

A remark on this clone: A read error may produce the germline difference seen at one junction end. V usage is TRBV19 and J usage is TRBJ1-1, with 7 bases fitting TRBD1. Looked up from germline, CDR1 is LNHDA and CDR2 is SQIVND (reference sequence). The CDR3 loop spans 14 amino acids. In DNA, the CDR3 is TGTGGCAGTACCTTCGACAGGGCAAACACTGAAGCTTTCTTT. It yields the protein CGSTFDRANTEAFF.

The gene calls are TRBV7-3 and TRBJ2-2; tentative D call: TRBD1 (5 bases). V was pared by 5 bases and J by 7 bases, with 20 bases between. CDR1 and CDR2 from the germline V gene are SGHTA and FQGTGA. The CDR3 contains 16 residues. The CDR3 protein is CASSMAAGIGSGELFF. The CDR3 DNA reads as TGTGCCAGCAGCATGGCAGCAGGGATCGGCAGCGGGGAGCTGTTTTTT.

Regarding this clone: Other DNA variants within this sample encode the same CDR3. V gene TRBV29-1 combines with J gene TRBJ2-5; D unclear. The CDR3 sequence is 12 residues long. Germline V gene data show CDR1 as SQVTM and CDR2 as ANQGSEA. V was shortened by 4 bases and J by 5 bases, with 11 bases between the two germline ends. CDR3 bases: TGCAGCGTTGGCCCTAGTGGGGAGACCCAGTACTTC. Translating gives CSVGPSGETQYF. Filled out from reference TRBV29-1 and TRBJ2-5, the complete variable domain reads SAVISQKPSRDICQRGTSLTIQCQVDSQVTMMFWYRQQPGQSLTLIATANQGSEATYESGFVIDKFPISRPNLTFSTLTVSNMSPEDSSIYLCSVGPSGETQYFGPGTRLLVL.

This chain joins TRBV7-2 and TRBJ2-7; D call uncertain. The V gene lost 5 bases and the J gene lost 1 base, with 15 bases spanning the gap. Germline CDR1 SGHTA, CDR2 FQGNSA. This CDR3 spans 15 amino acids. As DNA, the CDR3 is TGTGCCAGCAGCCTCGACATCTTTAGGTCCTACGAGCAGTACTTC. Translation gives CASSLDIFRSYEQYF. Drawing the rest from reference TRBV7-2 and TRBJ2-7, the complete variable domain is GAGVSQSPSNKVTEKGKDVELRCDPISGHTALYWYRQSLGQGLEFLIYFQGNSAPDKSGLPSDRFSAERTGGSVSTLTIQRTQQEDSAVYLCASSLDIFRSYEQYFGPGTRLTVT.

This clone came up once. V gene TRBV5-1 combines with J gene TRBJ2-2; 14 nucleotides line up with TRBD2. CDR1 and CDR2 (germline): SGHRS, YFSETQ. With 4 bases clipped from V and 2 bases from J, the junction kept 7 bases outside the gene matches. CDR3 size: 18 residues. CDR3 in amino acids: CASSPRTSGGTNTGELFF. CDR3 bases: TGCGCCAGCAGCCCCCGGACTAGCGGGGGGACTAACACCGGGGAGCTGTTTTTT.

V and J are TRBV19 and TRBJ2-1; 11 positions agree with TRBD2. This CDR3 is 17 amino acids long. V lost 4 bases, J lost 5 bases, and 10 bases stayed unmatched. Germline V lookup: CDR1 LNHDA, CDR2 SQIVND (reference sequence). As DNA, the CDR3 is TGTGCCAGTAGTAGCCCCCTTAGCGGGGGGGCCCACAATGAGCAGTTCTTC. Protein sequence: CASSSPLSGGAHNEQFF.

This chain uses TRBV6-1 with TRBJ2-3; the D gene is possibly TRBD2 (6 bases). V was shortened by 1 base and J by 5 bases, with 10 bases between the two germline ends. The CDR3 spans 14 residues. CDR1 is MNHNS and CDR2 is SASEGT in the germline V gene. The CDR3 nucleotides read TGTGCCAGCAGTGAAGGGGGCGGGGAAGATACGCAGTATTTT. This codes for CASSEGGGEDTQYF.

This clone was seen once. This rearrangement joins TRBV7-9 to TRBJ2-7; D gene uncertain. The CDR3 is 12 residues long. Germline V CDR1 and CDR2: SEHNR, FQNEAQ (reference sequence). V lost 5 bases to trimming and J lost 2 bases, with 7 bases between them. The CDR3: CASSPSPYEQYF. The CDR3 nucleotides read TGTGCCAGCAGCCCCTCCCCCTACGAGCAGTACTTC.

CDR3 nucleotides: TGTGCCAGCAGCTTCGGGACAGGGTTAGAAGCTTTCTTT. Encoded protein: CASSFGTGLEAFF. The chain carries TRBV7-3 and TRBJ1-1, with 9 nucleotides matching TRBD1. This CDR3 contains 13 residues. Trimming at V came to 3 bases and at J to 8 bases, leaving 4 bases not matched to a gene. Germline V gene lookup returns CDR1 SGHTA and CDR2 FQGTGA.

V usage is TRBV6-5 and J usage is TRBJ1-4, with D maybe TRBD1 (6 bases). Germline V lookup: CDR1 MNHEY, CDR2 SVGAGI. V lost 6 bases to trimming and J lost 8 bases, with 19 bases between them. This CDR3 contains 15 residues. In DNA, the CDR3 is TGTGCCAGCAGAGGATCAGGGGCGCAGGGGGAAAAACTGTTTTTT. Amino acid sequence: CASRGSGAQGEKLFF.

V usage is TRBV28 and J usage is TRBJ2-7; D is perhaps TRBD2 (5 bases). V dropped 8 bases and J dropped 3 bases, with 8 bases sitting between them. The CDR3 runs to 11 residues. Germline V CDR1 and CDR2: MDHEN, SYDVKM. CDR3 amino acids: CASAGIYEQYF. The CDR3 bases are TGTGCCAGCGCCGGGATCTACGAGCAGTACTTC.

This chain uses TRBV6-5 with TRBJ1-5; 8 bases are shared with TRBD1. The germline V gene has CDR1 MNHEY and CDR2 SVGAGI. There are 14 residues in the CDR3. The V segment lost 8 bases and the J segment 4 bases; nucleotides outside the gene matches: 7. The CDR3 DNA follows: TGTGCCAGCTCCTGGACAGGGAAAAATCAGCCCCAGCATTTT. Its translation: CASSWTGKNQPQHF.

The DNA for the CDR3 is TGCGCCAGCAGTACGGGGGGGGGTTACGAGCAGTACTTC. It specifies CASSTGGGYEQYF. The V gene is TRBV10-2, the J gene TRBJ2-7; 8 nucleotides match TRBD2. With 5 bases clipped from V and 4 bases from J, the junction kept 4 bases outside the gene matches. This CDR3 comprises 13 residues. Germline CDR1 and CDR2: WSHSY and SAAADI.

This clone was counted a single time. The rearrangement uses TRBV4-1 and TRBJ1-2; D is unresolved. The germline V gene encodes CDR1 MGHRA and CDR2 YSYEKL. The ends were cut back, 1 base at V and 8 bases at J, with 8 bases in the middle. This CDR3 comprises 12 residues. CDR3 residues: CASSQAGGGYTF. As DNA, the CDR3 is TGCGCCAGCAGCCAAGCCGGCGGAGGCTACACCTTC.

In its sample, this clone was seen once. This rearrangement joins TRBV3-1 (or the pseudogene TRBV3-2) to TRBJ2-3; TRBD2 matches 9 bases. Germline CDR1 reads LGHDT; CDR2 reads YNNKEL (reference sequence). J gave up 4 bases and V 0 bases, and 11 bases lay outside the gene matches. The CDR3 has 18 residues. CDR3: CASSQEEGTSTYPDTQYF. CDR3 nucleotides: TGTGCCAGCAGCCAAGAGGAGGGGACTAGCACGTACCCAGATACGCAGTATTTT.